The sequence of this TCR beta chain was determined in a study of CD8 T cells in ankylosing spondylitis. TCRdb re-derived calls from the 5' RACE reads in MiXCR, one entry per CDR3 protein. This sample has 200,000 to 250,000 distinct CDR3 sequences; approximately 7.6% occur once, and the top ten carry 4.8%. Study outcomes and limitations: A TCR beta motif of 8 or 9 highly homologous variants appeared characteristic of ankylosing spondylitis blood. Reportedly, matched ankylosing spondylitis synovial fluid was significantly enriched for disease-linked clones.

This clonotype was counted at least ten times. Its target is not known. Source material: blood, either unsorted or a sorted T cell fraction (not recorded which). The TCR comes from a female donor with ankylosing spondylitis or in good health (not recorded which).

DNA for the CDR3: TGCGCCAGCAGCCAAGATAGGGGGGCTAGCGGGAGTTATACGCAGTATTTT. It translates to CASSQDRGASGSYTQYF. The chain combines TRBV4-3 with TRBJ2-3; 10 bases agree with TRBD2. The V and J ends lost 0 bases and 7 bases, in that order; junction bases with no gene match: 10. The CDR3 contains 17 residues. The germline CDR1 and CDR2 sequences are LGHNA and YSLEER.